This T cell receptor beta chain was sequenced in a study of blood T cell repertoires in COVID-19. Germline V gives CDR1 SGHNT, CDR2 YYREEE (reference sequence). The CDR3 consists of 15 residues. J was trimmed by 2 bases and V by 4 bases; bases with no gene match: 9. In the original workflow: Estimation of nucleated cell counts relied on the amplification of reference gene primers. The method was immunoSEQ multiplex PCR; TCRdb's version includes in-frame clones alone and lacks a portion of them. V and J calls and clone size are copied from that table; D and trimming were computed from the DNA. The data contain 100,000 to 150,000 clones, about 85% of them singletons.

The origin of this receptor is a man in his sixties with acute or convalescent COVID-19. Sequenced input: peripheral blood. The gene calls are TRBV5-4 and TRBJ2-7; 7 bases map to TRBD2. As DNA, the CDR3 is TGTGCCAGCAGCCCGGTCGGGGGGAAGACCTACGAGCAGTACTTC. Its protein is CASSPVGGKTYEQYF.